Each of the 30 T cell receptor beta chains below was sequenced from the same sample in a study of cytomegalovirus exposure and HLA in healthy donors. Primers: 60 Vbeta forward and 13 Jbeta reverse. Sequenced by immunoSEQ multiplex PCR; TCRdb stores in-frame clones only, minus some. The sample includes some 52,000 clones, over 70% seen only once; the top ten take roughly 2.9%. Specimen: PBMCs. The receptor set was obtained from a man younger than 35 in good health and CMV-seronegative.

The chain has TRBV27 and TRBJ2-7; the D gene is possibly TRBD1 (5 bases). The V end lost 6 bases, the J end lost 4 bases, and 13 bases lay between the germline ends. This CDR3 has 13 residues. Germline CDR1 reads MNHEY; CDR2 reads SMNVEV (reference sequence). The CDR3 nucleotides are TGTGCCAGCAGACATGACAGTGATTACGAGCAGTACTTC. Its translation: CASRHDSDYEQYF.

This rearrangement joins TRBV30 to TRBJ1-5; D remains ambiguous. Germline V lookup: CDR1 GTSNPN, CDR2 SVGIG (reference sequence). V lost 1 base and J 1 base, leaving 11 bases between the germline ends. This CDR3 comprises 15 residues. CDR3 in DNA: TGTGCCTGGAGTGGGGCGGGGAAGAGCAATCAGCCCCAGCATTTT. Protein: CAWSGAGKSNQPQHF.

The chain carries TRBV29-1 and TRBJ1-1; perhaps TRBD1 as D (6 bases). CDR3 length: 11 residues. Germline V gene data show CDR1 as SQVTM and CDR2 as ANQGSEA. The V end was cut by 6 bases, the J end by 11 bases, with 16 bases between. The CDR3 DNA reads TGCAGCGTCTCCTTGTCCAGGGGCGCTTTCTTT. This gives the protein CSVSLSRGAFF.

This chain connects TRBV29-1 to TRBJ1-5, with 8 bases fitting TRBD1. Germline loops: CDR1 SQVTM, CDR2 ANQGSEA. This CDR3 comprises 14 residues. Unmatched junction bases numbered 8, after V lost 6 bases and J lost 4 bases. In DNA form, the CDR3 reads TGCAGCGTCGGACAGGGCACGGGGAATCAGCCCCAGCATTTT. This codes for CSVGQGTGNQPQHF.

The table lists this clone with a count of one. This rearrangement joins TRBV10-3 to TRBJ2-3, with 11 nucleotides matching TRBD2. The CDR3 has 16 amino acids. Trimming took 2 bases from V and 3 from J; bases not matched to a gene: 4. The V gene's germline CDR1 is ENHRY and CDR2 SYGVKD. The CDR3 coding sequence is TGTGCCATCAGTGAGACGACTAGCGGGATGACAGATACGCAGTATTTT. It codes for CAISETTSGMTDTQYF.

V usage is TRBV7-2 and J usage is TRBJ2-2, with D possibly TRBD1 on 5 matching bases. This CDR3 contains 15 residues. V was trimmed by 4 bases and J by 0 bases, leaving 9 bases between them. Germline V gives CDR1 SGHTA, CDR2 FQGNSA. The CDR3 bases are TGTGCCAGCAGCTCCGACAGCGCGAACACCGGGGAGCTGTTTTTT. Translating it yields CASSSDSANTGELFF.

This clone was observed a handful of times. The chain employs TRBV5-5 and TRBJ2-1; D is possibly TRBD2 (5 bases). The V end lost 2 bases, the J end lost 6 bases, and 9 bases lay between the germline ends. Germline V gives CDR1 SGHKS, CDR2 YYEKEE (reference sequence). The CDR3 consists of 13 residues. In DNA, the CDR3 is TGTGCCAGCAGCTTCGCGGGCCTCAATGAGCAGTTCTTC. Translation gives CASSFAGLNEQFF.

V gene TRBV2 combines with J gene TRBJ2-4; 8 bases fit TRBD2. In germline, CDR1 is SNHLY, CDR2 FYNNEI. The V gene end was trimmed by 4 bases and the J gene end by 5 bases; junction bases not matched to a gene: 16. This CDR3 has 18 residues. CDR3 coding DNA: TGTGCCAGCAGTGTCGGGGGGGGCTGGGGGCAGGCGGAAAACATTCAGTACTTC. Amino acid sequence: CASSVGGGWGQAENIQYF.

V usage is TRBV5-1 and J usage is TRBJ2-5; the match to TRBD2 covers 10 bases. Germline V CDR1 and CDR2: SGHRS, YFSETQ. J lost 3 bases, V lost 0 bases, and 5 bases had no gene match. The CDR3 consists of 16 residues. The CDR3 DNA reads TGCGCCAGCAGCTTGGCCTTAGGACTAGCGGAAGAGACCCAGTACTTC. Its translation is CASSLALGLAEETQYF.

J is TRBJ1-1 and V is TRBV7-2, with no clear D. Germline V gene lookup returns CDR1 SGHTA and CDR2 FQGNSA. With 5 bases removed from V and 1 base from J, the gap between germline ends came to 11 bases. The CDR3 runs 14 residues. The CDR3 region has the DNA TGTGCCAGCAGCCCAGGACTCACGAACACTGAAGCTTTCTTT. Translation gives CASSPGLTNTEAFF. The whole variable domain, remainder taken from reference TRBV7-2 and TRBJ1-1, is GAGVSQSPSNKVTEKGKDVELRCDPISGHTALYWYRQSLGQGLEFLIYFQGNSAPDKSGLPSDRFSAERTGGSVSTLTIQRTQQEDSAVYLCASSPGLTNTEAFFGQGTRLTVV.

The CDR3 loop is CASSDYRVTEAFF. As DNA, the CDR3 is TGTGCCAGCAGTGACTACAGGGTTACTGAAGCTTTCTTT. This chain uses TRBV27 with TRBJ1-1; D is possibly TRBD1 (6 bases). This CDR3 comprises 13 residues. Germline loops: CDR1 MNHEY, CDR2 SMNVEV (reference sequence). V was cut by 5 bases and J by 5 bases, with 12 bases left in between.

This chain connects TRBV10-3 to TRBJ2-3, with D maybe TRBD2 (6 bases). Trimming removed 4 bases at V and 7 bases at J, with 12 bases between. Per germline, CDR1 ENHRY and CDR2 SYGVKD. The CDR3 is 13 residues long. Here the CDR3 DNA reads TGTGCCATCAGTGGGCGACTAGTCAATACGCAGTATTTT. Translated: CAISGRLVNTQYF.

The chain joins TRBV4-2 to TRBJ2-3, with D unresolved. This CDR3 is built from 15 residues. Trimming shortened V by 4 bases and J by 0 bases, and 11 bases separated the two germline ends. The V gene's germline CDR1 is LGHNA and CDR2 YNFKEQ. The CDR3 loop is CASSPTEYSTDTQYF. CDR3 in DNA: TGTGCCAGCAGCCCGACTGAGTATAGCACAGATACGCAGTATTTT.

The chain is built from TRBV4-2 and TRBJ1-2; possible D gene TRBD1, 6 bases. The V end was cut by 0 bases, the J end by 4 bases, with 12 bases between. Per germline, CDR1 LGHNA and CDR2 YNFKEQ. The CDR3 consists of 15 residues. As DNA, the CDR3 is TGTGCCAGCAGCCAAGATTGGCAGGGGTTCTATGGCTACACCTTC. Its translation: CASSQDWQGFYGYTF.

This clone was picked up a small number of times. The chain is built from TRBV6-5 and TRBJ2-5; 9 bases map to TRBD1. Germline-derived CDR1 and CDR2 are MNHEY and SVGAGI. The junction had 8 bases not matched to a gene; V was cut back by 5 bases and J by 4 bases. This CDR3 contains 15 residues. CDR3 sequence (DNA): TGTGCCAGCAGTACCCCGGGACAGGGAAGAGAGACCCAGTACTTC. The encoded protein is CASSTPGQGRETQYF.

This clone has a handful of counts. The gene calls are TRBV7-2 and TRBJ1-1; a possible D gene is TRBD1 (6 bases). Germline V gene data show CDR1 as SGHTA and CDR2 as FQGNSA. The CDR3 length is 13 residues. The V gene lost 6 bases and the J gene lost 0 bases, with 8 bases spanning the gap. For the CDR3, the DNA is TGTGCCAGCAGTTACAGGGTGAACACTGAAGCTTTCTTT. It encodes CASSYRVNTEAFF.

This chain uses TRBV5-1 with TRBJ2-7; 9 nucleotides align to TRBD1. This CDR3 is built from 15 residues. Unmatched junction bases numbered 4, after V lost 0 bases and J lost 3 bases. Germline CDR1 reads SGHRS; CDR2 reads YFSETQ. DNA for the CDR3: TGCGCCAGCAGCTTGGACCACAGGGGGCTCTACGAGCAGTACTTC. Its protein is CASSLDHRGLYEQYF.

The chain links TRBV18 to TRBJ2-7; TRBD2 matches 15 bases. The CDR3 contains 16 residues. The germline V gene encodes CDR1 KGHSH and CDR2 LQKENI. The ends lost 4 bases at V and 3 bases at J; junction bases unmatched: 4. The CDR3 is CASSRGTSGRIYEQYF. CDR3 DNA sequence: TGTGCCAGCTCACGCGGGACTAGCGGGAGGATCTACGAGCAGTACTTC.

In this sample, this clone turned up once. The chain combines TRBV4-2 with TRBJ2-7; the D gene is possibly TRBD2 (5 bases). Trimming took off 0 bases at V and 3 bases at J, with 12 bases between the two ends. The CDR3 totals 15 residues. Per germline, CDR1 LGHNA and CDR2 YNFKEQ. The CDR3 coding sequence is TGTGCCAGCAGCCAAGATAGGCGAGGGAACTACGAGCAGTACTTC. Translated, it gives CASSQDRRGNYEQYF.

This clone has a handful of counts. V usage is TRBV4-1 and J usage is TRBJ1-1; 7 nucleotides align to TRBD1. Trimming at V came to 6 bases and at J to 5 bases, leaving 9 bases not matched to a gene. The CDR3 contains 14 residues. Per the germline V gene, CDR1 is MGHRA and CDR2 is YSYEKL. The CDR3 nucleotides read TGCGCCAGCAGGGGGTACAGGGGTTGGACTGAAGCTTTCTTT. Its translation is CASRGYRGWTEAFF.

The V gene is TRBV5-4, the J gene TRBJ2-7; D is ambiguous. CDR3 length: 13 amino acids. The V gene's germline CDR1 is SGHNT and CDR2 YYREEE (reference sequence). V gave up 4 bases and J gave up 0 bases, with 8 bases separating them. Written as DNA, the CDR3 is TGTGCCAGCAGCCGTAGTGACTCCTACGAGCAGTACTTC. The encoded protein is CASSRSDSYEQYF.

This clone was seen a single time. The chain joins TRBV2 to TRBJ1-1; 7 nucleotides agree with TRBD1. Germline V CDR1 and CDR2: SNHLY, FYNNEI. The J segment lost 6 bases and the V segment lost 4 bases, leaving 5 bases of the junction unmatched. The CDR3 has 13 amino acids. The CDR3 DNA reads TGTGCCAGCAGTGGACAGGGTGTATCTGAAGCTTTCTTT. The encoded protein is CASSGQGVSEAFF.

The chain has TRBV27 and TRBJ2-3; D is unclear. Trimming removed 1 base from V and 6 bases from J, with 11 bases in between. Germline assignment: CDR1 MNHEY and CDR2 SMNVEV (reference sequence). The length of the CDR3 is 14 residues. In nucleotides, the CDR3 is TGTGCCAGCAGTTTATGGCAGGATCCGGATACGCAGTATTTT. It codes for CASSLWQDPDTQYF.

The J gene is TRBJ2-7, the V gene TRBV28, with a possible D match to TRBD2 (6 bases). In germline, CDR1 is MDHEN, CDR2 SYDVKM. This CDR3 has 13 residues. V lost 7 bases and J 3 bases, leaving 13 bases between the germline ends. The CDR3 DNA follows: TGTGCCAGCACCCCCCCGGGGGTCTACGAGCAGTACTTC. Its translation: CASTPPGVYEQYF.

The chain uses TRBV9 and TRBJ1-1; 7 bases agree with TRBD1. V gave up 4 bases and J gave up 4 bases; unmatched junction bases: 10. CDR3 length: 15 residues. CDR1 and CDR2 (germline): SGDLS, YYNGEE. The CDR3: CASSLHPGGSTEAFF. Here the CDR3 DNA reads TGTGCCAGCAGCCTACATCCAGGGGGGAGCACTGAAGCTTTCTTT. The variable domain in full, with the rest retrieved from reference TRBV9 and TRBJ1-1, is DSGVTQTPKHLITATGQRVTLRCSPRSGDLSVYWYQQSLDQGLQFLIQYYNGEERAKGNILERFSAQQFPDLHSELNLSSLELGDSALYFCASSLHPGGSTEAFFGQGTRLTVV.

CDR3 DNA sequence: TGCAGCGTTTTGGGACAGACCCCCCGCTCTACCCAGTACTTC. Its protein product is CSVLGQTPRSTQYF. V is TRBV29-1 and J is TRBJ2-5, with 7 bases aligning to TRBD1. J was trimmed by 8 bases and V by 5 bases; bases with no gene match: 14. CDR3 size: 14 residues. Germline V CDR1 and CDR2: SQVTM, ANQGSEA.

This chain joins TRBV18 and TRBJ1-2, with 10 bases identical to TRBD1. Germline V gene data show CDR1 as KGHSH and CDR2 as LQKENI. The CDR3 contains 13 residues. V trimming: 6 bases; J trimming: 2 bases; junction bases outside the gene matches: 0. In DNA form, the CDR3 reads TGTGCCAGCTCGACAGGGGGCAACTATGGCTACACCTTC. Its protein product is CASSTGGNYGYTF.

This clone was seen just once. The chain carries TRBV7-9 and TRBJ2-3; the match to TRBD1 covers 7 bases. Losses at the gene ends were 1 base for V and 1 base for J; bases not matched to a gene: 2. The CDR3 sequence is 15 residues long. From germline, CDR1 is SEHNR and CDR2 FQNEAQ (reference sequence). The DNA of the CDR3 is TGTGCCAGCAGCTTAGTCACAGGGGGCACAGATACGCAGTATTTT. The encoded protein is CASSLVTGGTDTQYF. The full variable domain, its missing parts supplied by reference TRBV7-9 and TRBJ2-3, is DTGVSQNPRHKITKRGQNVTFRCDPISEHNRLYWYRQTLGQGPEFLTYFQNEAQLEKSRLLSDRFSAERPKGSFSTLEIQRTEQGDSAMYLCASSLVTGGTDTQYFGPGTRLTVL.

This clone was seen a single time. The chain is built from TRBV5-6 and TRBJ2-7, with unresolved D. The V and J ends lost 0 bases and 2 bases respectively, with 6 bases between them. Per the germline V gene, CDR1 is SGHDT and CDR2 is YYEEEE. The CDR3 runs to 13 residues. This CDR3 reads CASSLVVAYEQYF. As DNA, the CDR3 is TGTGCCAGCAGCTTGGTGGTAGCCTACGAGCAGTACTTC.

This sequence joins TRBV7-6 and TRBJ2-1; 13 positions agree with TRBD2. Germline V lookup: CDR1 SGHVS, CDR2 FNYEAQ. This CDR3 is built from 16 residues. V lost 3 bases, J lost 7 bases, and 6 bases stayed unmatched. Written as DNA, the CDR3 is TGTGCCAGCAGCTTGGGGACTAGCGGGATATCGAATGAGCAGTTCTTC. Its protein product is CASSLGTSGISNEQFF.